This TCR beta chain was sequenced in a study of blood T cell repertoires in COVID-19 (dated by TCRdb to 2018 to 2021). Notes on the research overall: Samples from collaborators originated in the United States, Italy and Spain and spanned both the acute and convalescent phases of COVID-19. The prospective study material was composed of cDNA or gDNA derived from T cells, B-cell-depleted T cells, or PBMCs. The dataset comprised deeply sampled blood TCRbeta repertoires from subjects exposed to, actively infected with, or recovered from COVID-19. A freely available public database, intended as a resource for researchers studying the immune response to SARS-CoV-2, is where the repertoires were released. The samples were drawn from the first 160 participants of the ongoing ImmuneRACE study and from 1,254 subjects provided by 6 global collaborators. The sample metadata nearly always contained a de-identified subject ID, COVID-19 status, age in years and sex. Where available, HLA class I and class II types were taken from metadata supplied by the sample provider and were not determined by assay-based typing.

One collaborating source in Seattle enrolled patients during active infection and followed them longitudinally through the course of disease. The collaborating institutions used their own protocols to collect whole blood in K2EDTA tubes. For TCRbeta analysis, collaborators shipped samples as frozen whole blood, isolated PBMCs, or DNA extracted from either of those sample types. The immunoSEQ Assay, a bias-controlled multiplex PCR, was used to amplify TCRbeta CDR3 regions from genomic DNA. The study's own analysis went as follows. Nucleated cell counts per sample were estimated from amplification of reference gene primers within the assay. To quantify the absolute abundance of each unique TCRbeta CDR3 rearrangement, sequence reads were collapsed and filtered. For each sample, productive Simpson clonality was calculated as the square root of Simpson's diversity index over productive rearrangements. The table was pulled from immuneACCESS by TCRdb, which kept in-frame rearrangements only. Such tables lose some clones; where checked, under half of the loss comes from unresolved V genes, and the rest has no known cause. The V and J calls and clone size were taken over from that table, and D and trimming were inferred from the DNA. The table for this sample lists about 330,000 clones; around 90% of them were counted only once. Around 9.9% of the sample comes from the top ten.

On this clone itself: Its binding antigen is unknown. Within one base of it there is no much larger clone, and no base qualities were kept.

Measured from the cysteine to the phenylalanine, the CDR3 is 15 residues long. Only the CDR3 DNA is retained, 45 bases long and in frame from the first base. The junction shows trimming of 2 bases on V and 4 bases on J, and the gene matches do not reach 8 bases of it. In the germline V gene (reference sequence), CDR1 corresponds to SGHAT and CDR2 to FQDESV. Results the study describes overall, beyond this receptor: The quantity of clinical and demographic metadata differed by source and by participant and was supplied without curation.

Sequenced sample: peripheral blood. The sequence links TRBV11-1 to TRBJ2-7; TRBD1 fits 7 bases in the junction. The source is a man aged 30 to 45 with COVID-19, enrolled during active disease. The CDR3: CASSLNRDSLYEQYF. The bases read TGTGCCAGCAGCTTAAATAGGGACAGTCTATACGAGCAGTACTTC.